This T cell receptor beta chain comes out of a study of breast tumors, draining lymph nodes, adjacent tissues. Study results and caveats: Tumor TCR diversity was below lymph nodes but above nontumor tissue. That most tumor T cells come from lymph nodes remained unproven.

TCRdb fed the multiplex PCR reads into MiXCR, producing one record per CDR3 protein. The table shows some 150,000 distinct CDR3 sequences, with 20% to 25% occurring only once. Samples came from axillary lymph nodes draining the breast cancer. In this sample, this clonotype turned up many times. Antigen unknown. CDR3 length: 15 amino acids. Germline V gene lookup returns CDR1 SGDLS and CDR2 YYNGEE. Trimming removed 2 bases from V and 4 bases from J, with 14 bases in between. Source material: axillary lymph node tissue. This chain links TRBV9 with TRBJ2-3, with D maybe TRBD2 (5 bases). The receptor was derived from a female donor with breast cancer. Some clones in this sample may be carry-over from other donors' samples. The CDR3 nucleotides are TGTGCCAGCAGCGTTGTGGGAGCTCGTCCAGATACGCAGTATTTT. Its translation: CASSVVGARPDTQYF.